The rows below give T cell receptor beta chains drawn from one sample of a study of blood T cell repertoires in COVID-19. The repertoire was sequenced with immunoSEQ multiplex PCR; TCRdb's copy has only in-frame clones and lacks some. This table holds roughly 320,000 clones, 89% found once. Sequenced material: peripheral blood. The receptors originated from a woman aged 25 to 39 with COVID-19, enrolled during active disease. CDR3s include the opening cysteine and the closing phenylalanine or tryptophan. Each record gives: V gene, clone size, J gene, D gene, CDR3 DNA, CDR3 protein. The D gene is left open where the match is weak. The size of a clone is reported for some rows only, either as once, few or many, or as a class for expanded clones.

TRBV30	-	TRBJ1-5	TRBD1	TGTGCCTGGAGCCCAGAGGCCCCCGGGACAGGGCTCAATCAGCCCCAGCATTTT	CAWSPEAPGTGLNQPQHF
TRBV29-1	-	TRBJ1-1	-	TGCAGCGTTAAGCCACAGCTCGCGGGTGAAGCTTTCTTT	CSVKPQLAGEAFF
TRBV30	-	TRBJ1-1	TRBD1	TGTGCCATAAGAGGACAGGGATTAATTTGGAACACTGAAGCTTTCTTT	CAIRGQGLIWNTEAFF
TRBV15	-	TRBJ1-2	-	TGTGCCACCAGCCCACGGGACATGATTTTTGGCTACACCTTC	CATSPRDMIFGYTF
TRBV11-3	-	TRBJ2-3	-	TGTGCCAGCAGCTCTTTAAGCGATCCTACGCAGTATTTT	CASSSLSDPTQYF
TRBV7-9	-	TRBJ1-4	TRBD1	TGTGCCAGCAGTTTGACAGGGTTTAATGAAAAACTGTTTTTT	CASSLTGFNEKLFF
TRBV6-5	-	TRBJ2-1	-	TGTGCCAGCAGTAGAACAGGGTACAATGAGCAGTTCTTC	CASSRTGYNEQFF
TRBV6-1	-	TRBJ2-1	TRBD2	TGTGCCAGCAGTGTAGCCGGGACTAGCAGTGAGCAGTTCTTC	CASSVAGTSSEQFF
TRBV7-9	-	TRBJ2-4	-	TGTGCCAGCAGCTTACAGGGAACCAAAAACATTCAGTACTTC	CASSLQGTKNIQYF
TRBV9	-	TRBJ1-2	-	TGTGCCAGCAGCCCAGGATTGGGTGGCTATGGCTACACCTTC	CASSPGLGGYGYTF
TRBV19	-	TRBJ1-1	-	TGTGCCAGTGGAGTATTTCGGACGAGGGACTCTGAAGCTTTCTTT	CASGVFRTRDSEAFF
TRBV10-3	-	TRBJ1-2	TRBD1	TGTGCCATCAGTGAGGCGGGACAGTACTATGGCTACACCTTC	CAISEAGQYYGYTF
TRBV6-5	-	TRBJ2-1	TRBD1	TGTGCCAGCATTTCCGGGACAGGGGATGATGAGCAGTTCTTC	CASISGTGDDEQFF
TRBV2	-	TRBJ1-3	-	TGTGCCAGCAGTGAGGGACTCGAAAACACCATATATTTT	CASSEGLENTIYF
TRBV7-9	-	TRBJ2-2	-	TGTGCCACCGAGCGGGTCGCGAACACCGGGGAGCTGTTTTTT	CATERVANTGELFF
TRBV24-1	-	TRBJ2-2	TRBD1	TGTGCCACCAGTGCCCTAAGGGGACAGGGCGATACCGGGGAGCTGTTTTTT	CATSALRGQGDTGELFF
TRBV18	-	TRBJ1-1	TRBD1	TGTGCCAGCTCACCACTCCTGATGACAGGGCGGAGAACTGAAGCTTTCTTT	CASSPLLMTGRRTEAFF
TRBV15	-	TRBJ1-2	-	TGTGCCACCAGCAGCGACAGCTATGGCTACACCTTC	CATSSDSYGYTF
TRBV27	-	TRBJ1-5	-	TGTGCCAGCAGTTGGTCGGGGTACAATCAGCCCCAGCATTTT	CASSWSGYNQPQHF
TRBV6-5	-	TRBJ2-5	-	TGTGCCAGCAGTTACCTCCCCGGGGAGACCCAGTACTTC	CASSYLPGETQYF
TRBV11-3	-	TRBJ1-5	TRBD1	TGTGCCAGCAGCTTAGTGGGACAGGGGGTTCGACAGCCCCAGCATTTT	CASSLVGQGVRQPQHF
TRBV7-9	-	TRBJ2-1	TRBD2	TGTGCCAGCTCCCCAGGACTAGCGGGGAAGAATGAGCAGTTCTTC	CASSPGLAGKNEQFF
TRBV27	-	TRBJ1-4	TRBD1	TGTGCCAGCAGTTCTCACCCTGGACAGGGATTGGGAAAACTGTTTTTT	CASSSHPGQGLGKLFF
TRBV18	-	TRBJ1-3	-	TGTGCCAGCTCAAAGCGGGACACCTCTGGAAACACCATATATTTT	CASSKRDTSGNTIYF
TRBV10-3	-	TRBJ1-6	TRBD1	TGTGCCATCAGAAAACGGGACAGGGGAGATTCACCCCTCCACTTT	CAIRKRDRGDSPLHF
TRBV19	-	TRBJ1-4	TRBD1	TGTGCCAGTAGTTTCTCCGGGACAGGGAATGAAAAACTGTTTTTT	CASSFSGTGNEKLFF
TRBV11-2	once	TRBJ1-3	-	TGTGCCAGCAGCCCCGGACTAAACGGAAACACCATATATTTT	CASSPGLNGNTIYF
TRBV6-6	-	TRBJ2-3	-	TGTGCCAGCAGTACGACATCCGATACGCAGTATTTT	CASSTTSDTQYF
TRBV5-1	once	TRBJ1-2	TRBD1	TGCGCCAGTGGACAGGGGTTTAACTATGGCTACACCTTC	CASGQGFNYGYTF
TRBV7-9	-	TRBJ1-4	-	TGTGCCAGCAGCTTAGACTCTCAACCTGAAAAACTGTTTTTT	CASSLDSQPEKLFF
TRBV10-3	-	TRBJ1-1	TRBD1	TGTGCCATCAGCCGGACAGGGGCTAACACTGAAGCTTTCTTT	CAISRTGANTEAFF
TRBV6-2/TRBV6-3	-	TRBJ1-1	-	TGTGCCAGCAGTTACAGATTGAGTAGGAACACTGAAGCTTTCTTT	CASSYRLSRNTEAFF
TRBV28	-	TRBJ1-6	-	TGTGCCAGCAGTCCCCCGAGGAGGGAAAATTCACCCCTCCACTTT	CASSPPRRENSPLHF
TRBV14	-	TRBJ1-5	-	TGTGCCAGCAGCCAAGAACCCAGGAGGAGGGTTAATAGCAATCAGCCCCAGCATTTT	CASSQEPRRRVNSNQPQHF
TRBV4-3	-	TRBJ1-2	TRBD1	TGCGCCAGCAGCCAAGATCTGACAGGGAGAGTCTACACCTTC	CASSQDLTGRVYTF
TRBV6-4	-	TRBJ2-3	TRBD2	TGTGCCAGCAGTGACAGCTGGACTAGCTCCCAAGATACGCAGTATTTT	CASSDSWTSSQDTQYF
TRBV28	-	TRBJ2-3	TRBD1	TGTGCCAGCTCGCTCCCGGGACAGGGTTCAGATACGCAGTATTTT	CASSLPGQGSDTQYF
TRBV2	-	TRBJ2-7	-	TGTGCCAGCAGTGGGGAAACGGACAGCGGTAACCCCTACGAGCAGTACTTC	CASSGETDSGNPYEQYF
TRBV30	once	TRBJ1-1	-	TGTGCCTGGGGGGCAGGGGACACTGAAGCTTTCTTT	CAWGAGDTEAFF
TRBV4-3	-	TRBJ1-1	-	TGCGCCAGCAGCCAAGATCGGGGGGAGGGTGAAGCTTTCTTT	CASSQDRGEGEAFF
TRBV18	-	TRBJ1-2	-	TGTGCCAGCTCAGGAGTCAACTATGGCTACACCTTC	CASSGVNYGYTF
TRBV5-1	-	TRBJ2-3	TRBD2	TGCGCCAGCAGCTCCTCTAGCGGGGGGGCCGGAGGGGATACGCAGTATTTT	CASSSSSGGAGGDTQYF
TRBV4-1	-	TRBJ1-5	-	TGCGCCAGCAGCCAAGATAATCGCAAGCCGCCCCAGCATTTT	CASSQDNRKPPQHF
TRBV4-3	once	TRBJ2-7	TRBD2	TGCGCCAGCAGCCAAGAACCCAGCGGGGGGCGATACGAGCAGTACTTC	CASSQEPSGGRYEQYF
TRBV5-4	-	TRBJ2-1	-	TGTGCCAGCAGCTGGGAAGCGGGTGAGCAGTTCTTC	CASSWEAGEQFF
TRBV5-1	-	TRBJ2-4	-	TGCGCCAGCAGCTTCTGGGGGGATGACCTGAAGCTCTTC	CASSFWGDDLKLF
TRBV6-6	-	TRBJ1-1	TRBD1	TGTGCCAGCAGTTTCTCGGACAGGGGTGTCACTGAAGCTTTCTTT	CASSFSDRGVTEAFF
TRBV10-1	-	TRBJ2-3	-	TGCGCCAGCCGTCTAGCGCCCACAGATACGCAGTATTTT	CASRLAPTDTQYF
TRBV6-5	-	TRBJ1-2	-	TGTGCCAGTCTCCTTTCCGGAGGGCCCTATGGCTACACCTTC	CASLLSGGPYGYTF
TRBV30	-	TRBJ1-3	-	TGTGCCTGGAGTGTCCGGGGGTGGTATGGAAACACCATATATTTT	CAWSVRGWYGNTIYF
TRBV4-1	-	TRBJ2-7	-	TGCGCCAGCAGCCAAGGTGACAGATCCTCCTACGAGCAGTACTTC	CASSQGDRSSYEQYF
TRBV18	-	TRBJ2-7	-	TGTGCCAGCTCAACCGCGGGACGCTACGAGCAGTACTTC	CASSTAGRYEQYF